This T cell receptor beta chain was recovered during a study of tumor-infiltrating lymphocytes in primary liver carcinoma. About the study: Samples yielded about 3.5 to 7.5 million productive TCRbeta reads, similar across tissue types.

Sample share makes this clonotype medium-sized. The antigen is undetermined. Total RNA and DNA came together from about 19-30 mg of bulk tissue without cell sorting. Overall study results and limits: Tumor region pairs showed greater overlap than either tumor-adjacent or tumor-blood pairs did.

From around 500 ng of total RNA, TCR beta-specific cDNA was reverse-transcribed using a constant-region primer. Investigators got TCR beta libraries out of three nested multiplex PCR rounds, done with slightly modified ARM-PCR. With TRBV1-TRBV30 forward primers and a C-beta reverse primer, the first two PCR rounds were run for 10 to 11 cycles each. MiXCR, applied by TCRdb to the multiplex PCR reads, yields one record per CDR3 protein. This sample has more than 55,000 distinct CDR3 sequences, with approximately 70% found just once. The CDR3 extends over 16 amino acids. The V end lost 4 bases, the J end lost 1 base, and 11 bases lay between the germline ends. Germline V gene data show CDR1 as SGHNT and CDR2 as YENEEA.

The gene calls are TRBV11-3 and TRBJ2-6, with a tentative D call TRBD1 (5 bases). Sequencing was performed on liver tumor tissue from sampling region 2. Subset reported: tumor region T2, inferior pole. The receptor was isolated from a man in his forties with primary liver carcinoma and hepatitis B virus infection. The CDR3 DNA reads TGTGCCAGCAGCTCGACAGCACAGTCTGGGGCCAACGTCCTGACTTTC. Amino acid sequence: CASSSTAQSGANVLTF.